Listed below are T cell receptor beta chains from one sample, sequenced in a study of cytomegalovirus exposure and HLA in healthy donors. This table comes from immunoSEQ multiplex PCR, and its TCRdb copy is limited to in-frame clones, with some not included. The sample lists roughly 140,000 clones; about 78% were seen once. The material sequenced was PBMCs. These receptors all come from a man aged 18-30 years in good health and CMV-seronegative. Each CDR3 is given with its conserved first and last residue. Fields, in order: clone size, V gene, D gene, J gene, CDR3 DNA, CDR3 protein. D genes are given only for firm matches. Clone size is not always given. Where it is, it says once, few, many or a class for expanded clones.

abundance: NA; v_gene: TRBV6-1; d_gene: TRBD1; j_gene: TRBJ2-1; CDR3nt: TGTGCCAGCAGTGAACGGGGACAGGGGGCACCTAATGAGCAGTTCTTC; CDR3aa: CASSERGQGAPNEQFF
abundance: NA; v_gene: TRBV7-9; d_gene: TRBD1; j_gene: TRBJ2-1; CDR3nt: TGTGCCAGCAGCTTAGTTCCCCAGGGGGCTAGCAATGAGCAGTTCTTC; CDR3aa: CASSLVPQGASNEQFF
abundance: NA; v_gene: TRBV6-5; d_gene: TRBD1; j_gene: TRBJ1-5; CDR3nt: TGTGCCAGCAGTAGACAGGGCTATAGCAATCAGCCCCAGCATTTT; CDR3aa: CASSRQGYSNQPQHF
abundance: NA; v_gene: TRBV10-3; d_gene: NA; j_gene: TRBJ2-3; CDR3nt: TGTGCCATCCAAGCCGGGACAATGACAGATACGCAGTATTTT; CDR3aa: CAIQAGTMTDTQYF
abundance: NA; v_gene: TRBV6-5; d_gene: TRBD2; j_gene: TRBJ2-7; CDR3nt: TGTGCCAGCAGGGGCGGGAGGCTGAGCTCCTACGAGCAGTACTTC; CDR3aa: CASRGGRLSSYEQYF
abundance: NA; v_gene: TRBV11-3; d_gene: NA; j_gene: TRBJ2-7; CDR3nt: TGTGCCAGCAGCTTAGATTCGGGCTTAAGGGGTTCCTACGAGCAGTACTTC; CDR3aa: CASSLDSGLRGSYEQYF
abundance: NA; v_gene: TRBV11-1; d_gene: NA; j_gene: TRBJ2-5; CDR3nt: TGTGCCAGCAGCCGGGACTTACAAGAGACCCAGTACTTC; CDR3aa: CASSRDLQETQYF
abundance: NA; v_gene: TRBV6-6; d_gene: TRBD1; j_gene: TRBJ1-2; CDR3nt: TGTGCCAGCACTGGACAGGGGAGAGGGTATGGCTACACCTTC; CDR3aa: CASTGQGRGYGYTF
abundance: few; v_gene: TRBV28; d_gene: TRBD1; j_gene: TRBJ2-3; CDR3nt: TGTGCCAGCAGTCCAGGGGGCCACACAGATACGCAGTATTTT; CDR3aa: CASSPGGHTDTQYF
abundance: NA; v_gene: TRBV4-1; d_gene: NA; j_gene: TRBJ2-2; CDR3nt: TGCGCCAGCAGCGAACAGAACACCGGGGAGCTGTTTTTT; CDR3aa: CASSEQNTGELFF
abundance: NA; v_gene: TRBV6-1; d_gene: TRBD1; j_gene: TRBJ2-4; CDR3nt: TGTGCCAGCAGCCTCACAGGGGTGGGAAACATTCAGTACTTC; CDR3aa: CASSLTGVGNIQYF
abundance: NA; v_gene: TRBV5-1; d_gene: NA; j_gene: TRBJ1-2; CDR3nt: TGCGCCAGCAGCATCGACACGCTGTATGGCTACACCTTC; CDR3aa: CASSIDTLYGYTF
abundance: NA; v_gene: TRBV5-4; d_gene: TRBD2; j_gene: TRBJ2-1; CDR3nt: TGTGCCAGCAGCACCGGACTAGCCCCTATCAATGAGCAGTTCTTC; CDR3aa: CASSTGLAPINEQFF
abundance: NA; v_gene: TRBV14; d_gene: TRBD2; j_gene: TRBJ2-1; CDR3nt: TGTGCCAGCAGCGCTGTCGGACTAGCGGGAGAGCAGTTCTTC; CDR3aa: CASSAVGLAGEQFF
abundance: NA; v_gene: TRBV27; d_gene: NA; j_gene: TRBJ2-7; CDR3nt: TGTGCCAGCATGAGTGGGGAGACCTACGAGCAGTACTTC; CDR3aa: CASMSGETYEQYF
abundance: NA; v_gene: TRBV6-5; d_gene: NA; j_gene: TRBJ2-2; CDR3nt: TGTGCCAGCAGTTACTCTACAACCGGGGAGCTGTTTTTT; CDR3aa: CASSYSTTGELFF
abundance: NA; v_gene: TRBV2; d_gene: NA; j_gene: TRBJ2-5; CDR3nt: TGTGCCAGCAGTCGCGGGCCAGAGACCCAGTACTTC; CDR3aa: CASSRGPETQYF
abundance: once; v_gene: TRBV7-6; d_gene: NA; j_gene: TRBJ1-5; CDR3nt: TGTGCCAGCAGCCGGACAGCTAATAGCAATCAGCCCCAGCATTTT; CDR3aa: CASSRTANSNQPQHF
abundance: once; v_gene: TRBV7-2; d_gene: NA; j_gene: TRBJ2-7; CDR3nt: TGTGCCAGCAGCTCCAGACAGGCCCTCCTCGAGCAGTACTTC; CDR3aa: CASSSRQALLEQYF
abundance: NA; v_gene: TRBV18; d_gene: NA; j_gene: TRBJ1-2; CDR3nt: TGTGCCAGCTCACCACTCGGGAATGGCTACACCTTC; CDR3aa: CASSPLGNGYTF
abundance: NA; v_gene: TRBV7-2; d_gene: TRBD1; j_gene: TRBJ2-7; CDR3nt: TGTGCCAGCAGCCAACTTGGACAGGGACCCTACGAGCAGTACTTC; CDR3aa: CASSQLGQGPYEQYF
abundance: few; v_gene: TRBV5-1; d_gene: NA; j_gene: TRBJ2-7; CDR3nt: TGCGCCAGCAGCTTGGTGGGAGAACTCTACGAGCAGTACTTC; CDR3aa: CASSLVGELYEQYF
abundance: many; v_gene: TRBV7-9; d_gene: NA; j_gene: TRBJ1-1; CDR3nt: TGTGCCAGCAGCGCAAACGTCGGGGGGTCAGGGGACACTGAAGCTTTCTTT; CDR3aa: CASSANVGGSGDTEAFF
abundance: NA; v_gene: TRBV30; d_gene: NA; j_gene: TRBJ1-3; CDR3nt: TGTGCCTGGAGTGCTGTTCGTTCGGGAAACACCATATATTTT; CDR3aa: CAWSAVRSGNTIYF
abundance: NA; v_gene: TRBV6-1; d_gene: TRBD1; j_gene: TRBJ2-5; CDR3nt: TGTGCCAGCAGGGTCTACAGGGGGCAAGAGACCCAGTACTTC; CDR3aa: CASRVYRGQETQYF
abundance: NA; v_gene: TRBV5-6; d_gene: TRBD2; j_gene: TRBJ2-3; CDR3nt: TGTGCCAGCAGCTTGGCTCAGGCGGGAGTAGTCACAGATACGCAGTATTTT; CDR3aa: CASSLAQAGVVTDTQYF
abundance: few; v_gene: TRBV27; d_gene: TRBD1; j_gene: TRBJ2-7; CDR3nt: TGTGCCAGCAGTCCGGGACAGGGGGCTCGCGAGCAGTACTTC; CDR3aa: CASSPGQGAREQYF
abundance: NA; v_gene: TRBV19; d_gene: TRBD2; j_gene: TRBJ2-7; CDR3nt: TGTGCCAGTTGGGGGGGGGATCCCTACGAGCAGTACTTC; CDR3aa: CASWGGDPYEQYF
abundance: NA; v_gene: TRBV4-1; d_gene: TRBD2; j_gene: TRBJ2-1; CDR3nt: TGCGCCAGCAGCCAAATAGCGGGGGCGTCCTACAATGAGCAGTTCTTC; CDR3aa: CASSQIAGASYNEQFF